These 18 T cell receptor beta chains were all obtained from the same sample, sequenced in a study of cytomegalovirus exposure and HLA in healthy donors. The primer mix had 60 Vbeta and 13 Jbeta primers. TCRdb keeps only in-frame clones here, not all; method: immunoSEQ multiplex PCR. The data contain about 69,000 clones, roughly 71% of them singletons. Sequencing was carried out using PBMCs. All receptors derive from a woman aged 55-69 years in good health and CMV-seropositive.

This chain links TRBV6-1 with TRBJ2-7, with a weak D call TRBD1 (6 bases). Germline CDR1 reads MNHNS; CDR2 reads SASEGT. V was cut by 7 bases and J by 0 bases, with 10 bases left in between. There are 13 residues in the CDR3. The CDR3 nucleotides are TGTGCCAGCATCCTGACAGGCTCCTACGAGCAGTACTTC. Amino acid sequence: CASILTGSYEQYF.

The chain uses TRBV4-2 and TRBJ2-5; 7 bases match TRBD2. CDR3 length: 15 amino acids. Looked up from germline, CDR1 is LGHNA and CDR2 is YNFKEQ. V was pared by 0 bases and J by 3 bases, with 4 bases of the junction left unmatched. The CDR3 DNA is TGTGCCAGCAGCCAAGACCCGGGACTAAAAGAGACCCAGTACTTC. Amino acids: CASSQDPGLKETQYF.

This chain links TRBV14 with TRBJ2-5; no reliable D call. The CDR3 runs to 13 residues. The germline CDR1 and CDR2 sequences are SGHDN and FVKESK. Trimming removed 1 base at V and 7 bases at J, with 10 bases between. The CDR3 nucleotides read TGTGCCAGCAGCCAAGCCCTCGGTGGGACCCAGTACTTC. It encodes CASSQALGGTQYF.

This clone was seen only once. This chain uses TRBV29-1 with TRBJ2-3; possibly TRBD2 for D (6 bases). V was shortened by 4 bases and J by 6 bases, with 14 bases between the two germline ends. The CDR3 has 13 amino acids. Germline-derived CDR1 and CDR2 are SQVTM and ANQGSEA. The CDR3 is CSVVRGRRDTQYF. In nucleotides, the CDR3 is TGCAGCGTTGTTCGTGGGAGGAGGGATACGCAGTATTTT.

The V call is TRBV5-5, the J call TRBJ1-5, with D perhaps matching TRBD1 (5 bases). Germline V lookup: CDR1 SGHKS, CDR2 YYEKEE (reference sequence). Trimming stripped 0 bases from V and 0 bases from J, with 7 bases between. This CDR3 is built from 15 residues. CDR3 region: CASSLEGDSNQPQHF. DNA of the CDR3: TGTGCCAGCAGCTTGGAAGGGGATAGCAATCAGCCCCAGCATTTT.

This sequence joins TRBV5-4 and TRBJ2-5; TRBD2 aligns across 9 bases. The CDR3 length is 14 residues. Germline V gene sequence: CDR1 SGHNT, CDR2 YYREEE (reference sequence). The V gene end was trimmed by 4 bases and the J gene end by 5 bases; junction bases not matched to a gene: 6. This CDR3 is CASSVPSGEETQYF. CDR3 nucleotide sequence: TGTGCCAGCAGCGTACCTAGCGGGGAGGAGACCCAGTACTTC.

The gene calls are TRBV10-1 and TRBJ1-4, with D perhaps TRBD1 (6 bases). With 2 bases removed from V and 3 bases from J, the gap between germline ends came to 19 bases. This CDR3 has 18 residues. Germline CDR1 reads WNHNN; CDR2 reads SYGVQD (reference sequence). For the CDR3, the DNA is TGCGCCAGCAGTGAGGGGGGACATGGCTTTGGAGCTAATGAAAAACTGTTTTTT. Encoded protein: CASSEGGHGFGANEKLFF.

The chain is built from TRBV5-1 and TRBJ1-4; no firm D call. Germline values: CDR1 SGHRS, CDR2 YFSETQ. The germline V and J ends were trimmed by 4 bases and 8 bases, with 21 bases remaining between them. This CDR3 region has 16 residues. The CDR3 sequence: CASSLVTGNFKEKLFF. CDR3 bases: TGCGCCAGCAGCCTGGTTACGGGAAACTTTAAGGAAAAACTGTTTTTT.

The J gene is TRBJ2-7, the V gene TRBV5-1, with a tentative D call TRBD1 (6 bases). V gave up 1 base and J gave up 3 bases, with 8 bases separating them. Germline lookup yields CDR1 SGHRS and CDR2 YFSETQ. The CDR3 totals 13 residues. The chain's CDR3 is CASSLQGYYEQYF. CDR3 nucleotide sequence: TGCGCCAGCAGCTTGCAGGGGTACTACGAGCAGTACTTC.

The genes are TRBV2 and TRBJ2-1; 14 bases agree with TRBD2. The CDR3 totals 14 residues. In germline, CDR1 is SNHLY, CDR2 FYNNEI. Trimming removed 6 bases from V and 8 bases from J; junction bases left unmatched: 3. CDR3 nucleotide sequence: TGTGCCAGCAGGACTAGCGGGGGGGCCCATGAGCAGTTCTTC. As protein: CASRTSGGAHEQFF.

This sequence joins TRBV10-3 and TRBJ1-6; D perhaps matches TRBD1 (5 bases). Germline CDR1 and CDR2: ENHRY and SYGVKD. The CDR3 spans 14 residues. V lost 3 bases and J 8 bases, leaving 11 bases between the germline ends. The CDR3 reads CAISDQGGYSPLHF. CDR3 nucleotides: TGTGCCATCAGTGACCAGGGAGGTTATTCACCCCTCCACTTT.

The chain employs TRBV19 and TRBJ1-2; D unresolved. The germline V and J ends were trimmed by 3 bases and 3 bases, with 8 bases remaining between them. Germline lookup yields CDR1 LNHDA and CDR2 SQIVND (reference sequence). The CDR3 has 13 residues. CDR3 residues: CASSMVTYYGYTF. CDR3 nucleotide sequence: TGTGCCAGTAGTATGGTGACATACTATGGCTACACCTTC.

The chain links TRBV6-1 to TRBJ1-1, with D perhaps matching TRBD1 (6 bases). Germline assignment: CDR1 MNHNS and CDR2 SASEGT. This CDR3 region has 12 residues. V lost 4 bases and J 11 bases, leaving 14 bases between the germline ends. The CDR3 nucleotides are TGTGCCAGCAGTGTGACAGGACCGTCGGCTTTCTTT. Translated: CASSVTGPSAFF.

This clone was found once. This sequence joins TRBV7-8 and TRBJ2-1, with 8 bases lining up with TRBD2. The CDR3 is 15 residues long. Germline V gives CDR1 SGHVS, CDR2 FQNEAQ. Germline trimming cut 5 bases from V and 4 bases from J; bases unmatched to any gene: 7. CDR3 region: CASSRDGGAYNEQFF. CDR3 sequence (DNA): TGTGCCAGCAGCCGTGACGGGGGGGCTTACAATGAGCAGTTCTTC.

This sequence joins TRBV19 and TRBJ1-1; no definite D call. Trimming removed 6 bases from V and 0 bases from J, with 11 bases in between. There are 14 residues in the CDR3. The germline gives CDR1 LNHDA, CDR2 SQIVND (reference sequence). In nucleotides, the CDR3 is TGTGCCAGTAGCGGGATCCTCATGAACACTGAAGCTTTCTTT. Protein: CASSGILMNTEAFF.

This clone was detected only once. This chain uses TRBV2 with TRBJ1-3, with unresolved D. The CDR3 is made up of 15 amino acids. The V and J ends lost 3 bases and 3 bases respectively, with 12 bases between them. Per the germline V gene, CDR1 is SNHLY and CDR2 is FYNNEI. CDR3: CASSEGAKNGNTIYF. The DNA of the CDR3 is TGTGCCAGCAGTGAGGGAGCTAAGAATGGAAACACCATATATTTT.

The chain employs TRBV6-5 and TRBJ1-2; possible D gene TRBD1, 5 bases. The CDR3 runs 14 residues. Trimming removed 2 bases from V and 8 bases from J, with 15 bases in between. Germline loops: CDR1 MNHEY, CDR2 SVGAGI. For the CDR3, the DNA is TGTGCCAGCAGTTACGGGAGGGCAGGGAACGGCTACACCTTC. This gives the protein CASSYGRAGNGYTF.

V is TRBV19 and J is TRBJ1-4; D unresolved. Germline lookup yields CDR1 LNHDA and CDR2 SQIVND (reference sequence). V dropped 4 bases and J dropped 2 bases, with 11 bases sitting between them. The CDR3 extends over 15 amino acids. The CDR3 region is CASSRYSSTNEKLFF. CDR3 DNA: TGTGCCAGTAGTAGGTACTCCTCCACTAATGAAAAACTGTTTTTT.